This is a list of T cell receptor beta chains from one sample in a study of blood T cells in healthy people across ages. Via MiXCR, TCRdb re-called the 5' RACE reads, giving one row per CDR3 protein. The table shows 1,800,000 or so distinct CDR3 sequences, with around 40% occurring only once. Sample: blood. The receptor set was obtained from a human donor in good health. Each CDR3 is given without its conserved first and last residue. A D gene is named only where the DNA matches it firmly.

D gene,V gene,J gene,CDR3 protein
TRBD2,TRBV20-1,TRBJ2-3,SARESASGRTDTQY
TRBD1,TRBV7-2,TRBJ1-5,ASSFSGTGLGGQPQH
-,TRBV29-1,TRBJ2-7,SVETPHAVYEQY
-,TRBV24-1,TRBJ2-1,ATSDLTDEQF
-,TRBV28,TRBJ1-5,ASSLTGLRNSNQPQH
TRBD2,TRBV4-2,TRBJ2-7,ASSQVTAGTSSCEQY
TRBD2,TRBV15,TRBJ2-3,AAKAGGPEADTQY
-,TRBV4-1,TRBJ2-3,ASSQVTFFTDTQY
TRBD1,TRBV7-9,TRBJ1-4,ASSLAGTDEKLF
-,TRBV4-1,TRBJ1-5,ASSQDLVDNQPQH
-,TRBV20-1,TRBJ2-7,SALTGTYEQY
-,TRBV7-9,TRBJ1-2,ASSNRQYYGYT
-,TRBV29-1,TRBJ2-1,SIGLGRTVHINNEQF
-,TRBV20-1,TRBJ1-1,SAIMGGLEAF
TRBD1,TRBV29-1,TRBJ1-4,SVRDRGRFGEKLF
-,TRBV20-1,TRBJ1-4,SARFIEKLF
TRBD1,TRBV29-1,TRBJ2-2,SVGGTGGPGELF
TRBD2,TRBV20-1,TRBJ2-3,SAAGTGGPDTQY
-,TRBV6-5,TRBJ1-2,ASSYRGDANYGYT
-,TRBV5-1,TRBJ2-3,ASSPRDGLRDTQY
-,TRBV7-3,TRBJ2-1,ASSHDWGGGRNEQF
-,TRBV15,TRBJ1-4,ATSSPRGGPQKLF
-,TRBV19,TRBJ1-5,ASSISEGASNQPQH
TRBD1,TRBV7-9,TRBJ2-5,ASSSDRGAHQETQY
-,TRBV5-6,TRBJ2-4,ASSLTGDLAKNIQY
-,TRBV20-1,TRBJ1-2,SARLPGDGYGYT
-,TRBV10-3,TRBJ2-7,AMRDGYEQY
-,TRBV7-2,TRBJ1-4,ASSLPIGGTEKLF
-,TRBV10-3,TRBJ2-5,ATLIEETQY
TRBD2,TRBV6-2/TRBV6-3,TRBJ2-7,ASTEGLAPY
-,TRBV20-1,TRBJ2-3,SERDASTDTQY
TRBD2,TRBV7-9,TRBJ2-1,ASGTGGIYNEQF
TRBD1,TRBV5-1,TRBJ2-7,ASSLVPVGTGAYEQY
-,TRBV14,TRBJ1-4,ASSLRQGPPNEKLF
-,TRBV9,TRBJ2-4,ASSVGWAGFDTIQY
-,TRBV5-1,TRBJ2-2,ASSLEGDTGELF
-,TRBV7-9,TRBJ2-7,ASSHPLKRSYEQY
TRBD1,TRBV29-1,TRBJ2-5,SVDRAMGETQY
TRBD2,TRBV15,TRBJ2-7,ATSPLEAGGYEQY
TRBD1,TRBV18,TRBJ1-4,ASSPPSRQGSEKLF
TRBD2,TRBV7-3,TRBJ2-1,ASSLSVTSGGKGEQF
-,TRBV6-6,TRBJ1-4,ASSYLGEQGAEKLF
-,TRBV20-1,TRBJ1-2,SARAIWAGYT
-,TRBV3-1,TRBJ2-1,ASSQTRDVRF
-,TRBV6-5,TRBJ2-3,ASSSYIGGDTQY
TRBD1,TRBV5-6,TRBJ2-2,ASGRTGVLYTGELF
-,TRBV20-1,TRBJ2-3,SALDHLKDTQY
-,TRBV2,TRBJ2-3,ASRTERATDTQY
-,TRBV5-4,TRBJ2-3,ASSLVGEPRTDTQY
-,TRBV24-1,TRBJ2-3,ATSDPTGFMGADTQY
-,TRBV7-2,TRBJ1-2,ASSWQAGLYGYT